This TCR beta chain was recovered during a study of Graves' ophthalmopathy and Graves' hyperthyroidism (dated by TCRdb to about 2018). Context from the whole study: Peripheral blood was collected at initial diagnosis, prior to any treatment. The independent validation cohort included around 19 hyperthyroidism patients plus 17 patients who later progressed from hyperthyroidism to ophthalmopathy. To explore V-J signatures distinguishing ophthalmopathy from hyperthyroidism, a discovery set of around 100 patients (about 44 ophthalmopathy, 55 to 60 stable hyperthyroidism) was enrolled. The study used signatures of the TCR beta repertoire to tell Graves' ophthalmopathy apart from Graves' hyperthyroidism and to predict which patients would progress to ophthalmopathy. After sampling, hyperthyroidism patients received methimazole starting at 30 mg daily, and ophthalmopathy patients received high-dose intravenous methylprednisolone. In total, approximately 130 blood samples were TCR-sequenced: 40 to 45 ophthalmopathy, some 72 hyperthyroidism and some 17 hyperthyroidism-to-ophthalmopathy patients. The roughly 91 discovery patients were randomly split 7:3 into training and test sets. T-cell repertoires of thyroid tissue and blood were compared in several hyperthyroidism patients.

Overall study outcomes, separate from this receptor: Most of the expanded thyroid clonotypes with a frequency above 0.001 were also detected in blood, and it was suggested that the thyroid immune response may be reflected by blood repertoires. Sample size was not statistically predetermined, and group allocation was not concealed from the investigators. The 13-signature model separated ophthalmopathy from stable hyperthyroidism with approximately 90% sensitivity and just under 84% specificity in cross-validation, and 80%/75% in the test set. In validation, the model predicted ophthalmopathy progression with about 71% sensitivity and roughly 72% specificity; approximately 12 predicted patients were CT-confirmed with GO in a median of around 6 months.

This clonotype appeared many times. No cognate antigen has been identified for it. Qualities for individual bases were not recorded, and no much larger clone is one base off. Ophthalmopathy patients were characterized by moderately to severely active disease, a Clinical Activity Score of at least 3, a NOSPECS grade of at least 4, and a disease duration under 3 months. Patients were excluded if they had other autoimmune diseases, uncontrolled infections, pregnancy or lactation. Diagnosis was based on clinical symptoms, serum thyroxine, TRAb, thyroid ultrasound and orbital computed tomography. PBMCs were isolated from 7.5 to 10 ml of fresh peripheral blood by Ficoll-Paque density gradient centrifugation. Total RNA was extracted using Trizol reagent, and RNA quality was checked on an Agilent 2100 Bioanalyzer. At the junction V is shortened by 6 bases and J by 5 bases, with 8 bases in between. Its CDR3 holds 11 amino acids, cysteine through phenylalanine. CDR3 DNA is the only sequence kept; it has 33 bases, read in frame from the first base. The germline V gene gives CDR1 as SGHRS and CDR2 as YFSETQ.

For repertoire sequencing, TCR beta CDR3 regions were amplified from RNA transcripts. HTBI primers and the Qiagen OneStep RT-PCR kit were used in a first-round RT-PCR, which was followed by a second-round multiplex PCR, size selection and purification. The libraries underwent paired-end sequencing with 100 bp reads on an Illumina HiSeq2000. On the authors' methods: SOAPnuke was used to process the reads, removing any read that contained adapters or uncalled bases, had a mean Phred below 15, or lacked an exact match to the constant primer or identifier. High-quality paired reads were merged with COPE v1.2.5. Each unique nucleotide sequence was treated as a clonotype, and MiTCR v1.1 was used to align the clonotypes to the IMGT TRB V, D and J references. The analysis was limited to V-J combinations with a frequency above 0.0001, which together covered roughly 99% of the repertoires. For each V-J combination, a TCR clonal expansion and chaos score was defined as F50 clonal expansion divided by the chaos observed in the TCRdist matrix. Welch's t-statistics and random forest were used to reduce the features to some 13 V-J combinations, which were then used as input to a naive Bayes classifier. The Morisita-Horn index was used to measure how similar the thyroid and blood repertoires were. TCRdb reran the public reads through fastp at Q25 and MiXCR, keeping productive beta chains. Each record represents a unique CDR3 protein, reported with the most common genes and DNA among its rows. The V and J calls reflect TCRdb's pipeline rather than the authors' work. In all, the sample holds approximately 480,000 distinct CDR3 sequences, and around an eighth of those were seen once. The top ten clonotypes cover approximately 9.8% of the sample.

The rearranged chain carries TRBV5-1 and TRBJ1-1; the D gene cannot be named for sure. The sequence derives from a woman aged 25 to 45 with Graves' ophthalmopathy. Donor details come from another sample of the same person, matched by shared clones. Sequenced material: blood. The nucleotides read TGCGCCAGCAAGCGGGAGACTGAAGCTTTCTTT. It is translated as CASKRETEAFF.